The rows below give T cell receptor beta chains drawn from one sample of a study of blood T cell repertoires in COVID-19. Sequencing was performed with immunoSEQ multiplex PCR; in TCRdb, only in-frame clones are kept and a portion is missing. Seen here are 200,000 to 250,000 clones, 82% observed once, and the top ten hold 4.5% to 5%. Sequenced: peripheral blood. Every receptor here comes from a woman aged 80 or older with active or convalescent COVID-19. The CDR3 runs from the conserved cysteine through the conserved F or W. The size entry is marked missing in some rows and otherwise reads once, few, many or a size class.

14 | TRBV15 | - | CATSRVTVNYGYTF
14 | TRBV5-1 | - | CASKGTGGSYEQYF
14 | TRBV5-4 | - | CASSLEQGALGYTF
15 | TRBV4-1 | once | CASSPTGIATGELFF
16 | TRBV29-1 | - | CSVVEYSGQGYNEQFF
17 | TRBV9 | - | CASRLGRIQWGGYGYTF
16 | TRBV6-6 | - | CASRGVADRAYNEQFF
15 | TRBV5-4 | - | CASSLASRPDTEAFF
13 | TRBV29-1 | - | CSVELGPNQPQHF
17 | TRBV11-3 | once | CASSPTPFSGSYNEQFF
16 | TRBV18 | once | CASSPRMGSGLNEQFF
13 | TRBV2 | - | CASTTGTNSPLHF
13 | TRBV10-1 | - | CASSGSRGEKLFF
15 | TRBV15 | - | CATSRDPAGINGYTF
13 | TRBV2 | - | CASVLGVYNEQFF
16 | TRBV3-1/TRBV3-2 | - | CASSQVAGGPNYEQYF
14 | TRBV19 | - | CASSIGEGSYTIYF
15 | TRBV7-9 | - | CASSLAETGGETQYF
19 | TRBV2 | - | CASNEASRDSGRAYNEQFF
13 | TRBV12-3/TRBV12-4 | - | CASSSSAGEKLFF
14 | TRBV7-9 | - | CASSSQGPQETQYF
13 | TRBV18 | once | CASSPPNNYEQYF
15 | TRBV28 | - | CASSFETGSSYEQYF
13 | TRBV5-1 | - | CASSLAVDEKLFF
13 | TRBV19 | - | CATTPGGNERQYF
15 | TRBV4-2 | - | CASSQVSGVAHGYTF